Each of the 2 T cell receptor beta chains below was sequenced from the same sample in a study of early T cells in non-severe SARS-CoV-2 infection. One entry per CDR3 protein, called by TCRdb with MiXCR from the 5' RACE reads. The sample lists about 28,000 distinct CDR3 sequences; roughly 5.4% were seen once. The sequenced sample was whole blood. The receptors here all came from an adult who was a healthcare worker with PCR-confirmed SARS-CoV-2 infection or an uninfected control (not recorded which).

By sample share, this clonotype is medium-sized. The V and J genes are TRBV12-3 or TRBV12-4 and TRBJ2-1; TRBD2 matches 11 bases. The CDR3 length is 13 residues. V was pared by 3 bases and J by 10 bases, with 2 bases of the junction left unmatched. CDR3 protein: CASSFRTSGEQFF. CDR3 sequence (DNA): TGTGCCAGCAGTTTCCGGACTAGCGGGGAGCAGTTCTTC.

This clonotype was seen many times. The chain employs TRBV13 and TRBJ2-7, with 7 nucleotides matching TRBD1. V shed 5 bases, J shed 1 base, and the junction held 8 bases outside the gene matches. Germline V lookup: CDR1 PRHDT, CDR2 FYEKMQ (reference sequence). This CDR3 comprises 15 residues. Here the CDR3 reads CASSTGTVPSYEQYF. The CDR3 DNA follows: TGTGCCAGCAGCACGGGGACAGTACCTTCCTACGAGCAGTACTTC.